This T cell receptor (beta chain) appears in the sequencing data of a study of blood T cell repertoires in COVID-19. Across the study: Acute-phase and convalescent COVID-19 samples originated in the United States, Italy and Spain. PBMCs, B-cell-depleted T cells, or T cells were the source of the cDNA or gDNA that made up the material.

This CDR3 spans 15 amino acids. Per the germline V gene, CDR1 is MNHEY and CDR2 is SVGEGT. V shed 2 bases and J shed 6 bases, with 14 bases lying between them. Original analysis: Estimated nucleated cell counts came from reference gene primer amplification. Profiled with immunoSEQ multiplex PCR; TCRdb holds only in-frame clones, not every one. The D gene and trimming were derived from the DNA, and the V and J assignments and clone size from that table. Found here are 100,000 to 120,000 clones, about 86% of them singletons; the top ten hold less than 45%. Material for sequencing was peripheral blood. The clonotype originates from an older man with acute or convalescent COVID-19. The chain combines TRBV6-2 or TRBV6-3 with TRBJ1-5; D is possibly TRBD1 (5 bases). The CDR3 protein is CASSYGGTGGQPQHF. DNA for the CDR3: TGTGCCAGCAGTTACGGGGGTACGGGAGGTCAGCCCCAGCATTTT.